Listed here are 25 T cell receptor beta chains from one sample, sequenced in a study of cytomegalovirus exposure and HLA in healthy donors. Both 60 Vbeta primers and 13 Jbeta primers went into the PCR. Profiling relied on immunoSEQ multiplex PCR, and the TCRdb table lists in-frame clones only, not all of them. The table shows 69,000 or so clones, with roughly four fifths occurring only once. The sequenced sample consisted of PBMCs. The origin of the receptors is a woman aged 55-75 years in good health and CMV-seropositive.

This clone was seen more than once but under ten times. The chain uses TRBV30 and TRBJ2-5; 7 bases align to TRBD1. CDR1 is GTSNPN and CDR2 is SVGIG in the germline V gene (reference sequence). The V segment lost 3 bases and the J segment 2 bases; nucleotides outside the gene matches: 9. This CDR3 is 15 amino acids long. The CDR3 loop is CAWSLPGGWQETQYF. The CDR3 bases are TGTGCCTGGAGCCTACCAGGGGGATGGCAAGAGACCCAGTACTTC.

The chain has TRBV5-1 and TRBJ1-1, with TRBD1 matching 10 bases. With 4 bases clipped from V and 4 bases from J, the junction kept 7 bases outside the gene matches. There are 15 residues in the CDR3. Germline assignment: CDR1 SGHRS and CDR2 YFSETQ. DNA of the CDR3: TGCGCCAGCAGCCCCTCGGGACAGGGGAGCACTGAAGCTTTCTTT. As protein: CASSPSGQGSTEAFF.

This chain links TRBV10-3 with TRBJ2-7; the match to TRBD2 covers 8 bases. Germline lookup yields CDR1 ENHRY and CDR2 SYGVKD. This CDR3 has 12 residues. The V segment lost 11 bases and the J segment 0 bases; nucleotides outside the gene matches: 3. In DNA, the CDR3 is TGTGCCGCCGGGGGGGACTCCTACGAGCAGTACTTC. As protein: CAAGGDSYEQYF.

The chain couples TRBV5-1 to TRBJ1-2, with TRBD1 as a possible D gene (6 bases). The CDR3 has 13 amino acids. Germline loops: CDR1 SGHRS, CDR2 YFSETQ. V was shortened by 3 bases and J by 2 bases, with 8 bases between the two germline ends. The CDR3 DNA reads TGCGCCAGCAGCTCAGGACAGAACTATGGCTACACCTTC. Translating it yields CASSSGQNYGYTF.

There are a few counts of this clone. The chain joins TRBV6-6 to TRBJ1-5; 7 nucleotides align to TRBD1. This CDR3 spans 13 amino acids. J gave up 11 bases and V 2 bases, and 6 bases lay outside the gene matches. Germline V gene data show CDR1 as MNHNY and CDR2 as SVGAGI (reference sequence). Here the CDR3 DNA reads TGTGCCAGCAGTTACGACAGGGCAGGGACCCAGCATTTT. Its protein is CASSYDRAGTQHF.

The chain links TRBV30 to TRBJ2-5; the D is unclear. The CDR3 length is 15 residues. Germline V CDR1 and CDR2: GTSNPN, SVGIG (reference sequence). V dropped 0 bases and J dropped 5 bases, with 16 bases sitting between them. This chain's CDR3 is CAWSVSRGQRETQYF. The CDR3 nucleotides are TGTGCCTGGAGTGTCTCCCGAGGCCAGAGGGAGACCCAGTACTTC.

This rearrangement joins TRBV27 to TRBJ2-7, with D perhaps matching TRBD1 (5 bases). The CDR3 has 15 amino acids. Germline-derived CDR1 and CDR2 are MNHEY and SMNVEV (reference sequence). With 0 bases removed from V and 3 bases from J, the gap between germline ends came to 12 bases. CDR3 nucleotide sequence: TGTGCCAGCAGTTTATCCCAGGGATCACTCTACGAGCAGTACGTC. It yields the protein CASSLSQGSLYEQYV.

This chain connects TRBV9 to TRBJ1-1; 7 bases are a match to TRBD1. The CDR3 is made up of 13 amino acids. The germline gives CDR1 SGDLS, CDR2 YYNGEE. J was trimmed by 6 bases and V by 4 bases; bases with no gene match: 6. Written as DNA, the CDR3 is TGTGCCAGCAGCCCCCGACAGGGTGCTGAAGCTTTCTTT. This gives the protein CASSPRQGAEAFF.

The chain uses TRBV2 and TRBJ1-1; the D gene is possibly TRBD1 (5 bases). The CDR3 runs 14 residues. Trimming removed 3 bases from V and 4 bases from J, with 12 bases in between. Germline-derived CDR1 and CDR2 are SNHLY and FYNNEI. The CDR3 sequence is CASSEGRWGTEAFF. The CDR3 DNA reads TGTGCCAGCAGTGAGGGGCGGTGGGGCACTGAAGCTTTCTTT.

This chain uses TRBV29-1 with TRBJ1-2; D uncertain. In germline, CDR1 is SQVTM, CDR2 ANQGSEA. There are 12 residues in the CDR3. V gave up 6 bases and J gave up 3 bases, with 11 bases separating them. This CDR3 is CSVLGVDYGYTF. The DNA for the CDR3 is TGCAGCGTCCTCGGGGTAGACTATGGCTACACCTTC. The whole variable domain, filled in from reference TRBV29-1 and TRBJ1-2, reads SAVISQKPSRDICQRGTSLTIQCQVDSQVTMMFWYRQQPGQSLTLIATANQGSEATYESGFVIDKFPISRPNLTFSTLTVSNMSPEDSSIYLCSVLGVDYGYTFGSGTRLTVV.

This chain links TRBV5-1 with TRBJ2-5; 10 nucleotides agree with TRBD1. The length of the CDR3 is 15 residues. The germline gives CDR1 SGHRS, CDR2 YFSETQ. Trimming removed 4 bases from V and 5 bases from J; junction bases left unmatched: 8. Written as DNA, the CDR3 is TGCGCCAGCAGCCCCTCGACAGGGGGCTTGGAGACCCAGTACTTC. It encodes CASSPSTGGLETQYF.

This chain joins TRBV5-5 and TRBJ1-6; 8 positions match TRBD1. CDR3 size: 15 residues. CDR1 is SGHKS and CDR2 is YYEKEE in the germline V gene (reference sequence). After removal of 4 bases from V and 4 bases from J, the junction contained 4 bases not matched to a gene. CDR3 loop: CASSGDRTYNSPLHF. DNA of the CDR3: TGTGCCAGCAGCGGGGACAGGACTTATAATTCACCCCTCCACTTT.

This clone was seen a few times. This is likely a read error, given that the CDR3 carries no conserved phenylalanine or tryptophan at its end. It is unclear where the CDR3 begins or ends on the DNA, so no DNA is shown, and the CDR3 is as TCRdb lists it. The chain employs TRBV5-4 and TRBJ1-2; TRBD1 reflects the table's D call only, with no check against the DNA. The CDR3 spans 11 amino acids, including both terminal residues. Germline V gene data show CDR1 as SGHNT and CDR2 as YYREEE (reference sequence). This chain's CDR3 is CASSLLGAHTV.

The chain links TRBV27 to TRBJ1-5, with unresolved D. The CDR3 loop spans 16 amino acids. Per the germline V gene, CDR1 is MNHEY and CDR2 is SMNVEV (reference sequence). Trimming removed 0 bases from V and 4 bases from J, with 13 bases in between. The DNA of the CDR3 is TGTGCCAGCAGTTTATCATCCAGGAATGGAAATCAGCCCCAGCATTTT. It translates to CASSLSSRNGNQPQHF.

The chain is built from TRBV5-1 and TRBJ2-3; TRBD1 matches 8 bases. Germline assignment: CDR1 SGHRS and CDR2 YFSETQ. This CDR3 contains 15 residues. The ends lost 7 bases at V and 1 base at J; junction bases unmatched: 8. The CDR3 DNA is TGCGCCAGCGGATCAGGGGGCGTTGGCACAGATACGCAGTATTTT. As protein: CASGSGGVGTDTQYF.

This clone was observed once. The chain links TRBV5-1 to TRBJ2-2; 9 bases match TRBD1. Germline CDR1 is SGHRS and CDR2 is YFSETQ. CDR3 length: 15 residues. With V trimmed by 6 bases and J by 5 bases, 8 bases remained unmatched. The CDR3 nucleotides are TGCGCCAGCACCCCCCGGACAGGGGTAACCGGGGAGCTGTTTTTT. This sequence encodes CASTPRTGVTGELFF.

There are a few counts of this clone. This chain uses TRBV5-8 with TRBJ2-3, with TRBD2 identical over 11 bases. Unmatched junction bases numbered 7, after V lost 6 bases and J lost 7 bases. This CDR3 has 14 residues. Per germline, CDR1 SGHTS and CDR2 YDEGEE. The CDR3 DNA reads as TGTGCCAGCAAGACTAGCGGGGCCGGGTATACGCAGTATTTT. Amino acid sequence: CASKTSGAGYTQYF.

There are a few counts of this clone. The rearrangement joins TRBV6-5 to TRBJ1-1; D possibly corresponds to TRBD1 (5 bases). V lost 1 base and J 4 bases, leaving 10 bases between the germline ends. This CDR3 is 14 amino acids long. Germline lookup yields CDR1 MNHEY and CDR2 SVGAGI. Here the CDR3 reads CASSYYRGGTEAFF. For the CDR3, the DNA is TGTGCCAGCAGTTACTACCGGGGGGGCACTGAAGCTTTCTTT.

This clone has a single count. V gene TRBV2 combines with J gene TRBJ2-7; 10 bases align to TRBD2. Germline trimming cut 1 base from V and 3 bases from J; bases unmatched to any gene: 3. The CDR3 sequence is 15 residues long. Germline CDR1 and CDR2: SNHLY and FYNNEI. The CDR3 DNA follows: TGTGCCAGCAGTGAAGAAGCGGGAGGGTTCTACGAGCAGTACTTC. It translates to CASSEEAGGFYEQYF.

V and J are TRBV29-1 and TRBJ2-7, with 7 bases that match TRBD1. The CDR3 totals 15 residues. Trimming took 1 base from V and 1 from J; bases not matched to a gene: 7. Germline-derived CDR1 and CDR2 are SQVTM and ANQGSEA. The CDR3 reads CSVEGRQGLSYEQYF. The CDR3 DNA sequence: TGCAGCGTTGAAGGTCGACAGGGCTTATCCTACGAGCAGTACTTC.

V is TRBV7-9 and J is TRBJ2-1; no firm D call. Per germline, CDR1 SEHNR and CDR2 FQNEAQ (reference sequence). The CDR3 length is 14 residues. V was clipped by 3 bases and J by 3 bases, with 9 bases between them. The CDR3 loop reads CASSFGIGYNEQFF. CDR3 in DNA: TGTGCCAGCAGCTTCGGTATCGGCTACAATGAGCAGTTCTTC.

For the CDR3, the DNA is TGTGCCAGCAGATCTCTGGGACAGGTCTATGGCTACACCTTC. Its protein product is CASRSLGQVYGYTF. The V call is TRBV6-5, the J call TRBJ1-2, with 8 bases aligning to TRBD1. CDR1 is MNHEY, CDR2 SVGAGI, per germline. V lost 6 bases to trimming and J lost 4 bases; unmatched junction nucleotides: 7. This CDR3 has 14 amino acids.

The CDR3 here is CAWSVGTGGTDEQFF. The CDR3 nucleotides read TGTGCCTGGAGTGTAGGGACAGGGGGCACAGATGAGCAGTTCTTC. The chain carries TRBV30 and TRBJ2-1; 12 nucleotides align to TRBD1. The CDR3 is 15 amino acids. The junction had 5 bases not matched to a gene; V was cut back by 0 bases and J by 8 bases. Looked up from germline, CDR1 is GTSNPN and CDR2 is SVGIG (reference sequence). The whole variable domain, filled in from reference TRBV30 and TRBJ2-1, reads SQTIHQWPATLVQPVGSPLSLECTVEGTSNPNLYWYRQAAGRGLQLLFYSVGIGQISSEVPQNLSASRPQDRQFILSSKKLLLSDSGFYLCAWSVGTGGTDEQFFGPGTRLTVL.

This chain connects TRBV28 to TRBJ1-5; 7 nucleotides align to TRBD1. The CDR3 covers 13 residues. The trim removed 5 bases at V and 3 bases at J, leaving 1 base unmatched. In germline, CDR1 is MDHEN, CDR2 SYDVKM. The CDR3 reads CASSDRDNQPQHF. CDR3 sequence (DNA): TGTGCCAGCAGTGACAGGGACAATCAGCCCCAGCATTTT.

V is TRBV30 and J is TRBJ1-5; 11 bases agree with TRBD1. V trimming: 2 bases; J trimming: 2 bases; junction bases outside the gene matches: 5. CDR3 length equals 16 residues. Germline lookup yields CDR1 GTSNPN and CDR2 SVGIG (reference sequence). CDR3 nucleotides: TGTGCCTGGAGTAACCGGGACAGGGGGGGCAATCAGCCCCAGCATTTT. This translates into CAWSNRDRGGNQPQHF.